Listed below are T cell receptor beta chains from one sample, sequenced in a study of shared clonotypes between healthy human individuals. This table comes from immunoSEQ multiplex PCR, and its TCRdb copy is limited to in-frame clones, with some not included. Among about 820,000 clones, around 93% were seen once, and the ten largest hold approximately 25%. Source material: naive CD8+ T cells sorted from blood. These receptors originate from a man younger than 40 in good health. Both conserved end residues are trimmed from each CDR3. The D gene is left open where the match is weak. Clone sizes are given selectively: once, few, many, or a class where the clone is expanded.

>.|TRBV11-2|TRBJ1-2|TRBD1
ASRRPGQGLEGYGYT
>.|TRBV2|TRBJ2-3|TRBD2
ASSLAGGKDTQY
>few|TRBV6-5|TRBJ1-2|.
ASSSDLGYT
>.|TRBV7-9|TRBJ2-5|TRBD2
ASSHSGVQETQY
>.|TRBV7-9|TRBJ2-7|.
ASSPAGTSPYEQY
>.|TRBV29-1|TRBJ2-1|TRBD2
SVDGLAGVNEQF
>.|TRBV2|TRBJ2-7|.
ASRVWLDKEQY
>medium-sized|TRBV19|TRBJ2-7|.
ASSPKLVGYYEQY
>.|TRBV27|TRBJ2-1|.
SSTQLGNNEQF
>once|TRBV5-6|TRBJ1-5|.
ASSFGQGSNQPQH
>.|TRBV30|TRBJ2-5|.
AWSFGQFQETQY
>once|TRBV16|TRBJ1-5|TRBD1
ASSHTGTGFQPQH
>.|TRBV19|TRBJ1-1|.
ASSRLEFTTEAF
>.|TRBV27|TRBJ1-2|TRBD1
ASSWTGADYGYT
>.|TRBV19|TRBJ2-6|.
ASRLSPGANVLT
>.|TRBV11-2|TRBJ2-5|.
ASSLGSRLEMY
>.|TRBV29-1|TRBJ2-1|.
SVEGESSYNEQF
>.|TRBV27|TRBJ2-1|TRBD2
ASSLFQGLYNEQF
>once|TRBV4-3|TRBJ1-5|TRBD1
ASSRDRVGQPQH
>.|TRBV21-1|TRBJ2-1|.
ASRVWRERLEQF
>.|TRBV13|TRBJ2-1|.
ASSLAYNEQF
>.|TRBV28|TRBJ2-1|.
ATGTWGGDEQF
>.|TRBV18|TRBJ2-7|.
ASSPGVTRGKGSYEQY
>.|TRBV7-6|TRBJ2-5|TRBD1
ASSHRQGADQETQY
>.|TRBV28|TRBJ2-2|TRBD2
ASRLAFGTNPPGELF
>.|TRBV27|TRBJ1-4|.
ASRLGRPDEKLF
>.|TRBV7-2|TRBJ2-7|TRBD2
ASSFGLADYEQY
>.|TRBV6-5|TRBJ2-7|TRBD1
ASSYSGTGGYEQY
>.|TRBV6-1|TRBJ1-5|.
ASARNQPQH
>.|TRBV18|TRBJ2-3|TRBD2
ASSPGTSGIGTDTQY
>few|TRBV27|TRBJ2-1|TRBD2
ASSFLGLAGVGDSYNEQF
>.|TRBV4-3|TRBJ2-7|TRBD1
ASSQDLGTGDYEQY
>.|TRBV7-6|TRBJ2-3|.
ASSLEYKDTQY
>few|TRBV7-8|TRBJ2-2|.
ASSPLGGSNTGELF
>few|TRBV7-8|TRBJ1-1|TRBD1
ASSAGGLDTEAF